This T cell receptor (beta chain) was identified in a study of STAT5B mutations in CD4+ large granular lymphocyte leukemia (dated by TCRdb to 2021 to 2024). As for the study more broadly: Among healthy controls, the CDR3 'QG' motif was associated with a particular HLA allele. Flow cytometry on FACSCanto II or FACSVerse showed that the purified fractions were more than 95% pure among lymphocytes. The study compared the TCRbeta repertoires of patients with CD4+ T-cell large granular lymphocyte leukemia against the TCRbeta repertoires of healthy blood donors. What the study reported, not specific to this receptor: Compared with healthy CD4+ repertoires, CD4-sorted patient repertoires appeared more clonal, and this difference remained even after the putative leukemic clones were removed. Each patient's main leukemic clonotypes were private, but 25% of these clonotypes showed up at low frequency in the non-leukemic repertoires of other patients. The data were not HLA-matched, and the relatively small sample size could explain the higher clonality seen in CD4+ compared with CD8+ T-LGLL.

The immunoSEQ assay at survey resolution was applied to genomic DNA for sequencing of TCRbeta rearrangements. As for how the authors treated the data: In the TCR sequencing data, the smallest productive clonotype frequency that could be detected was 2.59 x 10-5. Only productive TCRbeta rearrangements, meaning sequences that were complete and in-frame, were kept for the analyses. The clonality of each sample was calculated as Simpson clonality in the immunoSEQ Analyzer version 3.0. Clones were binned by frequency as very rare, small, medium, large (1-20%) or hyperexpanded (>20%). OLGA 1.2.3 estimated generation probabilities, VDJtools produced V-gene circos plots, VDJdb was queried for specificities, and GLIPH identified CDR3 motifs. Imported from immuneACCESS, the table was reduced by TCRdb to in-frame sequences with V and J called. These copies leave out some clones; in studies compared against another copy, an unresolved V gene accounts for under half, and the cause of the remainder is not known. Clonal size and the V and J genes are those of that table, whereas D and trimming came from the DNA. The sample table records about 32,000 clones; roughly two thirds of these occur just once. The top ten constitute roughly 0.48% of the sample.

Details on this clone: Its specific antigen is unknown. One base away there is no much larger clone; base qualities are not given.

The healthy control group was made up of fewer than 40 blood donors, and the Finnish Red Cross blood service supplied their buffy coats. All TCR-sequenced material derived from peripheral blood: patient blood samples and healthy donor buffy coats. Ficoll-Hypaque gradient centrifugation was used to isolate peripheral blood mononuclear cells. CD4+ cells were magnetically purified from the buffy coats of healthy controls. Genomic DNA was extracted using the Gentra Puregene Cell and Tissue kit, and a Qubit 2.0 fluorometer was used to quantify it. Specimen: CD4+ T cells from blood buffy coats. The receptor was derived from a human donor in good health.

The CDR3 has the sequence CASSRDFSNSPLHF. In nucleotides, the sequence is TGTGCCAGCAGTAGGGATTTCTCTAATTCACCCCTCCACTTT. Rearrangement joined TRBV6-4 to TRBJ1-6, with the D gene not clear enough to name. The CDR3 goes from the cysteine to the phenylalanine over 14 residues. CDR3 DNA only is kept here, 42 bases in frame from base 1. The germline V gene sets CDR1 to MRHNA and CDR2 to SNTAGT. Cut back by 5 bases and 6 bases, the V and J ends lie 11 bases apart.